This T cell receptor (beta chain) is drawn from a study of T cells in Graves' hyperthyroidism and ophthalmopathy. This clonotype has at least ten counts. The investigators amplified TCR beta CDR3 regions from RNA transcripts. The HTBI primer set served for first-round RT-PCR of the TCR CDR3. TCRdb processed the multiplex PCR reads anew with MiXCR; each CDR3 protein has one entry. Of approximately 510,000 distinct CDR3 sequences in the sample, around 20% were seen once. Absence of ophthalmopathy progression within 18 months defined stable Graves' hyperthyroidism. The hyperthyroidism was newly diagnosed and had lasted under 2 months; the patients were aged 18 to 65. This CDR3 region has 15 residues. V lost 5 bases and J lost 3; bases outside the gene matches: 6. From germline, CDR1 is SGHTA and CDR2 FQGTGA.

Input material: blood. The gene calls are TRBV7-3 and TRBJ2-5, with 10 positions matching TRBD2. The origin of this receptor is a man between 18 and 35 years old with Graves' hyperthyroidism. The chain's CDR3 is CASSRSGGVEETQYF. CDR3 sequence (DNA): TGTGCCAGCAGCCGCAGCGGGGGGGTTGAAGAGACCCAGTACTTC.